The subject of this entry is one TCR beta chain. V was clipped by 4 bases and J by 3 bases; unmatched bases: 6. CDR1 is SGHTS, CDR2 YDEGEE, per germline. This CDR3 contains 14 residues. The data were produced by immunoSEQ multiplex PCR, yet TCRdb's version contains in-frame clones alone and is incomplete. The sample yields about 120,000 clones, about 88% seen once. This sample stems from a study of blood T cell repertoires in COVID-19. Overall study context: In each case, the material was cDNA or gDNA derived from T cells, B-cell-depleted T cells, or PBMCs.

The specimen sequenced was peripheral blood. This sequence joins TRBV5-8 and TRBJ2-7, with TRBD1 matching 8 bases. The sequence was collected from a human donor in a cohort sampled during active COVID-19. The CDR3 loop is CASSRTGIGYEQYF. The CDR3 DNA follows: TGTGCCAGCAGCCGGACAGGGATTGGCTACGAGCAGTACTTC.